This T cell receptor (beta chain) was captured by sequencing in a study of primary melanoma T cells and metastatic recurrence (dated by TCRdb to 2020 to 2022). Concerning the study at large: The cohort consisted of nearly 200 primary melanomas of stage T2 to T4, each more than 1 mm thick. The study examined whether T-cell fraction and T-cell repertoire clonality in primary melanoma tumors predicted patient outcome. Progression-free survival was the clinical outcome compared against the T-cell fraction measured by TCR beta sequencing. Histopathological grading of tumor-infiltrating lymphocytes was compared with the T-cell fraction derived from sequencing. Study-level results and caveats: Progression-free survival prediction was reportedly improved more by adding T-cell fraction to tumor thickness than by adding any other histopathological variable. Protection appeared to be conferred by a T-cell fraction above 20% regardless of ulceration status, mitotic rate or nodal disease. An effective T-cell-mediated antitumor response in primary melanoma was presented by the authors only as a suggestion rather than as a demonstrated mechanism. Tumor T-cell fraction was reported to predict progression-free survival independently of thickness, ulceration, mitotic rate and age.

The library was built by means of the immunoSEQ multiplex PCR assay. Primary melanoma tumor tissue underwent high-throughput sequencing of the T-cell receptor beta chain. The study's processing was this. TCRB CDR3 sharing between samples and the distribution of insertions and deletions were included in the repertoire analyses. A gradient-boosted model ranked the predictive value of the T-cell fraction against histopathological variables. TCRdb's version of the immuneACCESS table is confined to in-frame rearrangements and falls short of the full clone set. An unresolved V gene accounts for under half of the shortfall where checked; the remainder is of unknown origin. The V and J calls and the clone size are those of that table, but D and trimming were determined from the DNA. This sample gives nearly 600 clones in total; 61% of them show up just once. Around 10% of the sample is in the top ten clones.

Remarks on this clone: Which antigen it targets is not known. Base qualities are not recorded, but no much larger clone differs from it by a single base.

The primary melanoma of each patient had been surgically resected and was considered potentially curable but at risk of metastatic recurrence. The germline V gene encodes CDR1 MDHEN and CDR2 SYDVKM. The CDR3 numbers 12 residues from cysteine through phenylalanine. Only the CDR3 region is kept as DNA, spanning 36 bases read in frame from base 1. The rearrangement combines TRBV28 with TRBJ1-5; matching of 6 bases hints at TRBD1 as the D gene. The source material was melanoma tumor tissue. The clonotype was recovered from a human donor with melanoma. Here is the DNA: TGTGCAGTTCAGGGGAGCAATCAGCCCCAGCATTTT. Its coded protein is CAVQGSNQPQHF.